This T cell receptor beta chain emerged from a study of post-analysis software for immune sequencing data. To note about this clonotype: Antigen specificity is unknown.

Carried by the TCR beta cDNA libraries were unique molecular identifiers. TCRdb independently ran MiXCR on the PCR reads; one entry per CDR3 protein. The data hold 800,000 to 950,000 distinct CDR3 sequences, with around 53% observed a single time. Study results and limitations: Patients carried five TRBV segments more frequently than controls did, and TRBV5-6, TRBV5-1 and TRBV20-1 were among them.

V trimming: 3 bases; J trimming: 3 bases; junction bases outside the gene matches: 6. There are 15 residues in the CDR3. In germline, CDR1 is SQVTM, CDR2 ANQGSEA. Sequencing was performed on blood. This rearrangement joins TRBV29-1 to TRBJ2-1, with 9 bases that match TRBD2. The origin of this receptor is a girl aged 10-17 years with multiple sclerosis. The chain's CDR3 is CSVDSAGGFYNEQFF. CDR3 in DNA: TGCAGCGTTGATTCCGCGGGGGGGTTCTACAATGAGCAGTTCTTC.